The following is a T cell receptor (beta chain) sequence with its context. The source of the sample is a study of cytomegalovirus exposure and HLA in healthy donors. PCR employed 60 Vbeta and 13 Jbeta primers. Assay used: immunoSEQ multiplex PCR; TCRdb lists only in-frame clones, some missing. The sample holds approximately 160,000 clones, about three quarters seen once. The sample taken for sequencing was PBMCs. This clonotype was obtained from a woman aged 25-40 years in good health and CMV-seropositive.

CDR3 sequence (DNA): TGTGCCAGCAGCGTAGACGGTAGCAATCAGCCCCAGCATTTT. Amino acid sequence: CASSVDGSNQPQHF. The chain links TRBV9 to TRBJ1-5, with D unclear. The CDR3 length is 14 residues. The V end was cut by 0 bases, the J end by 0 bases, with 4 bases between. CDR1 is SGDLS and CDR2 is YYNGEE in the germline V gene.